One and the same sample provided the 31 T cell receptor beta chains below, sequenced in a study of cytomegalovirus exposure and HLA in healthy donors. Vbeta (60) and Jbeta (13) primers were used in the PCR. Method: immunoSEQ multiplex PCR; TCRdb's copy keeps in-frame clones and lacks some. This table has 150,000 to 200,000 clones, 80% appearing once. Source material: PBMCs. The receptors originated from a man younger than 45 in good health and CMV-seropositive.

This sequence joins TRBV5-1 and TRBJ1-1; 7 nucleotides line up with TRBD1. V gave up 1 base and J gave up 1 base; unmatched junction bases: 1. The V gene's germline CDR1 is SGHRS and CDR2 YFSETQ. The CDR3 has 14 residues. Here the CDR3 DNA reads TGCGCCAGCAGCTTGTGGACAGGGAACACTGAAGCTTTCTTT. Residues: CASSLWTGNTEAFF. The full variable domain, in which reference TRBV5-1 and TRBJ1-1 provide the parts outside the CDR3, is KAGVTQTPRYLIKTRGQQVTLSCSPISGHRSVSWYQQTPGQGLQFLFEYFSETQRNKGNFPGRFSGRQFSNSRSEMNVSTLELGDSALYLCASSLWTGNTEAFFGQGTRLTVV.

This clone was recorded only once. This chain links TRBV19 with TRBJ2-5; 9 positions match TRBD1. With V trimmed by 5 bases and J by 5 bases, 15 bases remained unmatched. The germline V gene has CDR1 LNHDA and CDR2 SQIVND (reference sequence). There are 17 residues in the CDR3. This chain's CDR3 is CASSFRTGARVLETQYF. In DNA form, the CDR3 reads TGTGCCAGTAGTTTCCGGACAGGGGCCCGGGTGTTGGAGACCCAGTACTTC. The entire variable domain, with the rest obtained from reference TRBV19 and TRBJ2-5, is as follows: DGGITQSPKYLFRKEGQNVTLSCEQNLNHDAMYWYRQDPGQGLRLIYYSQIVNDFQKGDIAEGYSVSREKKESFPLTVTSAQKNPTAFYLCASSFRTGARVLETQYFGPGTRLLVL.

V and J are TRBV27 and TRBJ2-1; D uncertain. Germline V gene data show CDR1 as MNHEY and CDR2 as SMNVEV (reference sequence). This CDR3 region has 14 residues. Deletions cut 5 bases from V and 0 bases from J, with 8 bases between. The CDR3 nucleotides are TGTGCCAGCAGTATTAGGAGCTCCTACAATGAGCAGTTCTTC. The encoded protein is CASSIRSSYNEQFF.

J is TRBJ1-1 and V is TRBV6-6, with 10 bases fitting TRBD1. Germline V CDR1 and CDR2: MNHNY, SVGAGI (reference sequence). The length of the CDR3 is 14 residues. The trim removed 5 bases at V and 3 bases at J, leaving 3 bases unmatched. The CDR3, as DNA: TGTGCCAGCAGTGACAGGGGGCCGGACACTGAAGCTTTCTTT. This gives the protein CASSDRGPDTEAFF.

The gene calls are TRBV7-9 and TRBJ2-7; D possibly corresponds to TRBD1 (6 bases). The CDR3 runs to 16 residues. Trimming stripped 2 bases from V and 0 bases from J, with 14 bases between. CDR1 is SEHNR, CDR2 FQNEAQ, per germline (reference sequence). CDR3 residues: CASSLTPGHRSYEQYF. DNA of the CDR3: TGTGCCAGCAGCTTAACACCGGGACACCGCTCCTACGAGCAGTACTTC.

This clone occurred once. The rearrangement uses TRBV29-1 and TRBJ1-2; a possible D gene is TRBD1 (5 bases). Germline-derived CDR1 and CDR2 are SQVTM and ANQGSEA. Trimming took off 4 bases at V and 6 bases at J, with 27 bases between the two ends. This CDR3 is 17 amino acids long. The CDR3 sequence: CSVVGLVFQTAPNGYTF. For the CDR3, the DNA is TGCAGCGTTGTCGGCCTGGTTTTTCAGACAGCGCCAAATGGCTACACCTTC. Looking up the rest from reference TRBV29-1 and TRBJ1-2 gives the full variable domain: SAVISQKPSRDICQRGTSLTIQCQVDSQVTMMFWYRQQPGQSLTLIATANQGSEATYESGFVIDKFPISRPNLTFSTLTVSNMSPEDSSIYLCSVVGLVFQTAPNGYTFGSGTRLTVV.

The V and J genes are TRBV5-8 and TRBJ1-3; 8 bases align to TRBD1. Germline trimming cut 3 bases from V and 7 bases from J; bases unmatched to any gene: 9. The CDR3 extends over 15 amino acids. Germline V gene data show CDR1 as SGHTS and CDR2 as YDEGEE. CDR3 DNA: TGTGCCAGCAGCTCGCCCCCTCGACAGGGGAACACCATATATTTT. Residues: CASSSPPRQGNTIYF. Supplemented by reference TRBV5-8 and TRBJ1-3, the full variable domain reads EAGVTQSPTHLIKTRGQQATLRCSPISGHTSVYWYQQALGLGLQFLLWYDEGEERNRGNFPPRFSGRQFPNYSSELNVNALELEDSALYLCASSSPPRQGNTIYFGEGSWLTVV.

Written as DNA, the CDR3 is TGCGCCAGCAGCTGGGGGTGGGGAGGCGGTCAGCCCCAGCATTTT. Translated, it gives CASSWGWGGGQPQHF. This chain uses TRBV5-1 with TRBJ1-5; TRBD1 is a possible D gene (5 bases). V was clipped by 3 bases and J by 6 bases, with 16 bases between them. There are 15 residues in the CDR3. Germline V gene lookup returns CDR1 SGHRS and CDR2 YFSETQ. The whole variable domain, remainder taken from reference TRBV5-1 and TRBJ1-5, is KAGVTQTPRYLIKTRGQQVTLSCSPISGHRSVSWYQQTPGQGLQFLFEYFSETQRNKGNFPGRFSGRQFSNSRSEMNVSTLELGDSALYLCASSWGWGGGQPQHFGDGTRLSIL.

CDR3 in amino acids: CASSYRQRYGYTF. Written as DNA, the CDR3 is TGTGCCAGCAGTTACAGACAGCGCTATGGCTACACCTTC. The rearrangement joins TRBV6-5 to TRBJ1-2, with D maybe TRBD1 (5 bases). The CDR3 consists of 13 residues. The germline V gene has CDR1 MNHEY and CDR2 SVGAGI. Trimming took 2 bases from V and 4 from J, leaving 8 bases between them.

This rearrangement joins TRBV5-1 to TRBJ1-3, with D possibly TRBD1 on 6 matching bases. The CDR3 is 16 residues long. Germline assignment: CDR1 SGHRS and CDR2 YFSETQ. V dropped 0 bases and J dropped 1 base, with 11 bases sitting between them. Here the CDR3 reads CASSLEIRGSGNTIYF. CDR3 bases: TGCGCCAGCAGCTTGGAAATCAGGGGTTCTGGAAACACCATATATTTT.

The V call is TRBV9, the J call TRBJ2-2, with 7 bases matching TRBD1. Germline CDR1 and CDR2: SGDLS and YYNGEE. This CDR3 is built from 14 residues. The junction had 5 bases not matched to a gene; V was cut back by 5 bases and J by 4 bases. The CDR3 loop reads CASRRQGGTGELFF. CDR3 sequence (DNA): TGTGCCAGCAGAAGACAGGGCGGCACCGGGGAGCTGTTTTTT.

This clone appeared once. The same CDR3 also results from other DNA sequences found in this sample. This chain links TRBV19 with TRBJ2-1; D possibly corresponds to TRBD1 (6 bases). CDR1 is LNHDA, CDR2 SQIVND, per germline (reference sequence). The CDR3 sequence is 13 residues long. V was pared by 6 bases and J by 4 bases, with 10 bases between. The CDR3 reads CASSPRGYNEQFF. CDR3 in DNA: TGTGCCAGTAGCCCCAGGGGATACAATGAGCAGTTCTTC.

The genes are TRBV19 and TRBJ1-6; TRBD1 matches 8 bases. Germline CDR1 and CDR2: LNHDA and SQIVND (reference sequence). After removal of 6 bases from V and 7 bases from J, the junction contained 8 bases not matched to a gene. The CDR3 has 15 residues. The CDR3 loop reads CASSPTGVGNSPLHF. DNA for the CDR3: TGTGCCAGTAGCCCGACAGGGGTGGGAAATTCACCCCTCCACTTT. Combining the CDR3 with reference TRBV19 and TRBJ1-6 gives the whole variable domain DGGITQSPKYLFRKEGQNVTLSCEQNLNHDAMYWYRQDPGQGLRLIYYSQIVNDFQKGDIAEGYSVSREKKESFPLTVTSAQKNPTAFYLCASSPTGVGNSPLHFGNGTRLTVT.

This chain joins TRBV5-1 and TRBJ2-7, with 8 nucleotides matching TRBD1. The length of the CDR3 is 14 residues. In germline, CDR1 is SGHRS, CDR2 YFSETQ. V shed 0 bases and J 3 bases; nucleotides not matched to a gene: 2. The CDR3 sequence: CASSLGGQVYEQYF. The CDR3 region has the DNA TGCGCCAGCAGCTTGGGGGGACAGGTCTACGAGCAGTACTTC.

CDR3 coding DNA: TGTGCCAGCAGCCAAGCGAGCCGAGGAGATACGCAGTATTTT. Its protein is CASSQASRGDTQYF. The chain couples TRBV4-2 to TRBJ2-3; the D is unclear. Germline V gene lookup returns CDR1 LGHNA and CDR2 YNFKEQ. The CDR3 extends over 14 amino acids. V was trimmed by 1 base and J by 5 bases, leaving 10 bases between them.

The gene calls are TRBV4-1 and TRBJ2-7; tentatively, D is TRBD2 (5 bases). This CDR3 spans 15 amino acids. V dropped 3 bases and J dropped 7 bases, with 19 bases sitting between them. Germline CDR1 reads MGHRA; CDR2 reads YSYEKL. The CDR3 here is CASSHDDGKLREQYF. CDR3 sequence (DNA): TGCGCCAGCAGCCACGACGACGGGAAGTTGCGAGAGCAGTACTTC.

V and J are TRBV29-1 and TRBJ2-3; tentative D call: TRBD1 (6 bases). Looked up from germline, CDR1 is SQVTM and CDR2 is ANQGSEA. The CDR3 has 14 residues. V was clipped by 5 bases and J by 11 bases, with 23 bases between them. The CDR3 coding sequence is TGCAGCGTTACAGGGAGCGCGGCGCTGTTTAGGCAGTATTTT. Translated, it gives CSVTGSAALFRQYF.

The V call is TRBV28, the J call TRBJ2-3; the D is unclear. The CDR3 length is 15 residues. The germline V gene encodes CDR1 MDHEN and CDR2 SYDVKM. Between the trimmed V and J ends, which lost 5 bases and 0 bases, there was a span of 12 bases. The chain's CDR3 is CASSREVSSTDTQYF. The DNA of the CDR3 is TGTGCCAGCAGTCGAGAAGTTTCTAGCACAGATACGCAGTATTTT.

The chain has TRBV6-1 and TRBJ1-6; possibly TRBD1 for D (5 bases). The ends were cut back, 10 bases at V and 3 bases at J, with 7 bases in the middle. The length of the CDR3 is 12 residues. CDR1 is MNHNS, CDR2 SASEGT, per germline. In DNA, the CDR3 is TGTGCCACACAGGTCTATAATTCACCCCTCCACTTT. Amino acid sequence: CATQVYNSPLHF.

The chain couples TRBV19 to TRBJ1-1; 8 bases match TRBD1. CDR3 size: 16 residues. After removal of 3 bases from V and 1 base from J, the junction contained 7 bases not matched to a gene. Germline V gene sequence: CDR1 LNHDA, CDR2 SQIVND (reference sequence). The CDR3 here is CASSIKAGGGNTEAFF. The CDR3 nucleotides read TGTGCCAGTAGTATCAAGGCAGGGGGCGGGAACACTGAAGCTTTCTTT.

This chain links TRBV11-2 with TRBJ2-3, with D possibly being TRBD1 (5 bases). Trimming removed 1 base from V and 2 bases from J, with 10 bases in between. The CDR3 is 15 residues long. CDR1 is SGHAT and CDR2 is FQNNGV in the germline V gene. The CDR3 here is CASSLARVLTDTQYF. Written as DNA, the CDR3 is TGTGCCAGCAGCTTAGCCAGGGTACTCACAGATACGCAGTATTTT.

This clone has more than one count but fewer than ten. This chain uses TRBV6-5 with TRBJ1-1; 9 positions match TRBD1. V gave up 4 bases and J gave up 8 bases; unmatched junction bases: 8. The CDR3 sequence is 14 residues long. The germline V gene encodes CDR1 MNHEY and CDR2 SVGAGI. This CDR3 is CASSSGQGSLEAFF. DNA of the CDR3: TGTGCCAGCAGTTCGGGACAGGGATCCCTCGAAGCTTTCTTT.

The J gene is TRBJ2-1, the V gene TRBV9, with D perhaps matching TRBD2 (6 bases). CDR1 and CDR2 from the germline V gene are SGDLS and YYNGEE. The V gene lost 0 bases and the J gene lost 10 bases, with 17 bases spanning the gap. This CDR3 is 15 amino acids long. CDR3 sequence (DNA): TGTGCCAGCAGCGTAGTTAGCGGTTTGGGTGGGGAGCAGTTCTTC. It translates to CASSVVSGLGGEQFF.

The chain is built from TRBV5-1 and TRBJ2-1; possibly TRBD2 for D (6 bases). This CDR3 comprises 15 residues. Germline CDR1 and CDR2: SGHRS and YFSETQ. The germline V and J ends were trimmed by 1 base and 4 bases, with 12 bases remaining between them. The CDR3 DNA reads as TGCGCCAGCAGCTTGAGGCGGGGCGAGTACAATGAGCAGTTCTTC. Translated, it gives CASSLRRGEYNEQFF.

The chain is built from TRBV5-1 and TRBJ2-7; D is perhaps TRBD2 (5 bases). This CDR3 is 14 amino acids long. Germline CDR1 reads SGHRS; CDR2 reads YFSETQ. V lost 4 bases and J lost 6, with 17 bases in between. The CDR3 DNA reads TGCGCCAGCAGCCCAGGACGGGGAAGGATCGAGCAGTACTTC. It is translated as CASSPGRGRIEQYF.

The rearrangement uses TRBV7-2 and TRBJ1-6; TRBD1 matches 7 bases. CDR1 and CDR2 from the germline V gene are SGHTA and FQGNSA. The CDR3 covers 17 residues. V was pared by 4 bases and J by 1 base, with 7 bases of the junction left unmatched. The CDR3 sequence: CASSSQTGLSYNSPLHF. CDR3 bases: TGTGCCAGCAGCTCTCAGACAGGGTTATCCTATAATTCACCCCTCCACTTT.

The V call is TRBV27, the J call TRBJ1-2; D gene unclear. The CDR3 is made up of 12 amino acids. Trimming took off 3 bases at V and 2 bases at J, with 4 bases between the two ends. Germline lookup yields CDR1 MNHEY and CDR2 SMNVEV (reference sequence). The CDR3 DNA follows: TGTGCCAGCAGTTTCGGGAACTATGGCTACACCTTC. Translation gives CASSFGNYGYTF.

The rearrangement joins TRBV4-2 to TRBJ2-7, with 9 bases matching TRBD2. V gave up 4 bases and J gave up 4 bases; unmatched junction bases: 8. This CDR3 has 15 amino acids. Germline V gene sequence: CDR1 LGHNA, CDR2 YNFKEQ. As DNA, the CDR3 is TGTGCCAGCAGCCTATCAGCGGGAGGTTTTTACGAGCAGTACTTC. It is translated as CASSLSAGGFYEQYF.

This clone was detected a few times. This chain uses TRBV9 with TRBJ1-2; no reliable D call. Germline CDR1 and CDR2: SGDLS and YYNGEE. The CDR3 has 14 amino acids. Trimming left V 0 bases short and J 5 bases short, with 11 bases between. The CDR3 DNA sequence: TGTGCCAGCAGCGTAGTGGAGGGTGGATATGGCTACACCTTC. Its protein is CASSVVEGGYGYTF.

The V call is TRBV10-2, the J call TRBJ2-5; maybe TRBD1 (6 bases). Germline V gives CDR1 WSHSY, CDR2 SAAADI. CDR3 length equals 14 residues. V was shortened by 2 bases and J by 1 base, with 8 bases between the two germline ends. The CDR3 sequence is CASSETGSQETQYF. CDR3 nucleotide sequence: TGCGCCAGCAGTGAGACAGGGAGCCAAGAGACCCAGTACTTC.

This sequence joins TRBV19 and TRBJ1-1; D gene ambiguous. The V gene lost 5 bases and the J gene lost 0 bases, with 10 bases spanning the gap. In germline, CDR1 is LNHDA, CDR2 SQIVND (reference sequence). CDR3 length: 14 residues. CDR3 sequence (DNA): TGTGCCAGTAGTGCCCCAGGATTGAACACTGAAGCTTTCTTT. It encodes CASSAPGLNTEAFF.